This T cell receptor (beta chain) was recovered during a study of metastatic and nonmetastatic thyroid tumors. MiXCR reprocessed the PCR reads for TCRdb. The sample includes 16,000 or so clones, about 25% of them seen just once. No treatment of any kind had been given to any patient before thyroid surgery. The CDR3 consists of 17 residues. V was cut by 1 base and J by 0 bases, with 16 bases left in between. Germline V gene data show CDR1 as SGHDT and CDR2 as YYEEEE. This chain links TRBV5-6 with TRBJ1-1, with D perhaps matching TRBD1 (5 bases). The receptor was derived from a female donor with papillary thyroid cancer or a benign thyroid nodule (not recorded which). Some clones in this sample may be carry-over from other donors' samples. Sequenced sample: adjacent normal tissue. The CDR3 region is CASSLLPQGHMNTEAFF. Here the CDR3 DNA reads TGTGCCAGCAGCTTGTTGCCCCAGGGCCATATGAACACTGAAGCTTTCTTT. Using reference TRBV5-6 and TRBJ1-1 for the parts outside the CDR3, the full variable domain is DAGVTQSPTHLIKTRGQQVTLRCSPKSGHDTVSWYQQALGQGPQFIFQYYEEEERQRGNFPDRFSGHQFPNYSSELNVNALLLGDSALYLCASSLLPQGHMNTEAFFGQGTRLTVV.